This entry concerns a single TCR beta chain. Antigen unknown. The CDR3 runs to 16 residues. V lost 7 bases to trimming and J lost 0 bases; unmatched junction nucleotides: 5. Germline CDR1 and CDR2: MDHEN and SYDVKM. Profiling relied on immunoSEQ multiplex PCR, and the TCRdb table lists in-frame clones only, not all of them. The data contain some 80,000 clones, 95% to 98% of them singletons. Unstimulated regulatory T cells (CD4+CD25+CD127-), CD4+CD25- non-regulatory cells, CD4 and CD8 cells were FACS-sorted from thawed PBMCs. The sample comes from a study of Tregs in tolerant kidney transplant recipients. Study-wide findings and caveats: No direct test of biological reproducibility was done here. The most relevant donor-specific Treg TCRbeta repertoire apparently came from expansion with activated donor B cells. Changing PCR primers prevented nucleotide comparison between some patients' samples.

The sequenced sample was CD4+ T cells from blood, obtained before the transplant. The chain uses TRBV28 and TRBJ2-6, with 8 bases lining up with TRBD2. The clonotype was recovered from a human donor who received a combined kidney and bone marrow transplant. The CDR3 reads CASIRGGASGANVLTF. CDR3 nucleotide sequence: TGTGCCAGCATACGGGGGGGGGCCTCTGGGGCCAACGTCCTGACTTTC.